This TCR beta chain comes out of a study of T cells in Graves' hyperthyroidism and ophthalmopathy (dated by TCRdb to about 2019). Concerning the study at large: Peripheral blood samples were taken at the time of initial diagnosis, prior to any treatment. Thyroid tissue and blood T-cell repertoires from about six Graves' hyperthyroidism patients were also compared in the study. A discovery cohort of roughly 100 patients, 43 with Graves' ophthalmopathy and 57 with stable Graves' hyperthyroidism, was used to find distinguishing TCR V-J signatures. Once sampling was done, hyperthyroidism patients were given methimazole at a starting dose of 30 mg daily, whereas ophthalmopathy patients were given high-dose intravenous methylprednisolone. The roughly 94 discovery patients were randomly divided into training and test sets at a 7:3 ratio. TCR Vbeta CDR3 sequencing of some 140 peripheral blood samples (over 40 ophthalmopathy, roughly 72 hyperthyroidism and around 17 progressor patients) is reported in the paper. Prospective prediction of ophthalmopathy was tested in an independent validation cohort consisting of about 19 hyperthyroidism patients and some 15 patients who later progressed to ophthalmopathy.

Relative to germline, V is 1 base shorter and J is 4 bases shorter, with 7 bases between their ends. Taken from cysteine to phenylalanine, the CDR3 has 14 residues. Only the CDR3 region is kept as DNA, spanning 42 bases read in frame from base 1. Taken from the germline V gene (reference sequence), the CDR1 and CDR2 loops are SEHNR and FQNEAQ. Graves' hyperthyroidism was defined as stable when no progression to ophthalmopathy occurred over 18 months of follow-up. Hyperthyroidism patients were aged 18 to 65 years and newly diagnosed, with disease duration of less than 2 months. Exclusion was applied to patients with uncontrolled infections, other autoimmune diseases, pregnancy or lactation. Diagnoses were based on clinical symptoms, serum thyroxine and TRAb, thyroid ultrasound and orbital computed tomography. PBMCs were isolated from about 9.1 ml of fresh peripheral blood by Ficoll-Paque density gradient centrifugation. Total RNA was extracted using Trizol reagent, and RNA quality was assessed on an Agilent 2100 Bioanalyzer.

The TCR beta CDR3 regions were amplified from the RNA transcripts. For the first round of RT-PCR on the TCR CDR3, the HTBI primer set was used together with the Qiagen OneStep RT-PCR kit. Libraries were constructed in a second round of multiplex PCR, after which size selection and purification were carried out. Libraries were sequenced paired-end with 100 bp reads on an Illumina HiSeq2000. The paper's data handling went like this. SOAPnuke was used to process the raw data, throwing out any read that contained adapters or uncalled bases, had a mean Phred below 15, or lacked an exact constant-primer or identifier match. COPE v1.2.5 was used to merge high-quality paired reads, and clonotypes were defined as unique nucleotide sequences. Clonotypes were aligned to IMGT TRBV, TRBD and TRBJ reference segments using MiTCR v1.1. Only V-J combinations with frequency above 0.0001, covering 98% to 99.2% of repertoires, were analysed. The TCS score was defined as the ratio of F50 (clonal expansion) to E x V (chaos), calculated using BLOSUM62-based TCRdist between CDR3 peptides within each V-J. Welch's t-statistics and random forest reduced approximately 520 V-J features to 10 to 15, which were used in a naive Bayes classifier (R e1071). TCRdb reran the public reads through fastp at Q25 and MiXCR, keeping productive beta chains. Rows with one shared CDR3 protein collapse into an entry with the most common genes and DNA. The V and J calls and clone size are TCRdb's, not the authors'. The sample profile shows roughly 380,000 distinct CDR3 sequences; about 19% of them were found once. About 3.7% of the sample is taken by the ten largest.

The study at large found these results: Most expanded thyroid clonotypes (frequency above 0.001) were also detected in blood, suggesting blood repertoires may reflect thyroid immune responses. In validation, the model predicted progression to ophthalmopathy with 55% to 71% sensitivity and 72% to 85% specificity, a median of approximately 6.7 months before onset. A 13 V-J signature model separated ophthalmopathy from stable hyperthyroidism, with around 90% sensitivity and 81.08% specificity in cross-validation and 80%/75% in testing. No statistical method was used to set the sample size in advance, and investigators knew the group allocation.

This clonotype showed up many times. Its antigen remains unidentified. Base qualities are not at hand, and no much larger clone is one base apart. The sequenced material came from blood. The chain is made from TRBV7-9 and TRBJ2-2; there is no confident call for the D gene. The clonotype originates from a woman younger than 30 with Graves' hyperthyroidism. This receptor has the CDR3 CASSLDGPTGELFF. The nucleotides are TGTGCCAGCAGCTTAGACGGGCCCACCGGGGAGCTGTTTTTT.